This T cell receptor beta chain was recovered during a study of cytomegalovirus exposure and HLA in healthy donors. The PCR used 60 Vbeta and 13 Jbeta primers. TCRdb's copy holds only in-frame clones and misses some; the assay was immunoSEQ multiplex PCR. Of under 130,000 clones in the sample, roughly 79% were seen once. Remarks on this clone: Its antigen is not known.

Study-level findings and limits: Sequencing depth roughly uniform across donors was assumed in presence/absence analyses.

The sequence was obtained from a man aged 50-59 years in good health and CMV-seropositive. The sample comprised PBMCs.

In DNA form, the CDR3 reads TGCAGCGTTGAAGTCAGGGGATCTTCAGATACGCAGTATTTT. This sequence encodes CSVEVRGSSDTQYF. The chain couples TRBV29-1 to TRBJ2-3; D perhaps matches TRBD1 (6 bases). Looked up from germline, CDR1 is SQVTM and CDR2 is ANQGSEA. The CDR3 is 14 amino acids. V was trimmed by 1 base and J by 4 bases, leaving 12 bases between them.